The TCR beta chain described here comes from a study of CD8 T cells in Susac syndrome. In germline, CDR1 is MGHRA, CDR2 YSYEKL. V was cut by 4 bases and J by 2 bases, with 12 bases left in between. CDR3 size: 15 residues. Isolation of CD8+ and CD4+ T cells was performed negatively, whereas enrichment of TEMRA cells was done by FACS. The authors reverse transcribed roughly 0.45 to 1 ug RNA with random hexamers. It was immunoSEQ multiplex PCR that amplified TCR beta CDR3 across 54 Vbeta and 13 Jbeta. In TCRdb, the immunoSEQ multiplex PCR reads were re-called with MiXCR into one record per CDR3 protein. The sample lists 250,000 or so distinct CDR3 sequences; over 85% were seen once.

The origin of this receptor is a human donor with multiple sclerosis. The sample consisted of CD4+ T cells from PBMCs. V usage is TRBV4-1 and J usage is TRBJ1-5; possible D gene TRBD1, 5 bases. CDR3: CASSPRDLGNQPQHF. The CDR3 DNA reads as TGCGCCAGCAGCCCTAGGGACTTGGGCAATCAGCCCCAGCATTTT.